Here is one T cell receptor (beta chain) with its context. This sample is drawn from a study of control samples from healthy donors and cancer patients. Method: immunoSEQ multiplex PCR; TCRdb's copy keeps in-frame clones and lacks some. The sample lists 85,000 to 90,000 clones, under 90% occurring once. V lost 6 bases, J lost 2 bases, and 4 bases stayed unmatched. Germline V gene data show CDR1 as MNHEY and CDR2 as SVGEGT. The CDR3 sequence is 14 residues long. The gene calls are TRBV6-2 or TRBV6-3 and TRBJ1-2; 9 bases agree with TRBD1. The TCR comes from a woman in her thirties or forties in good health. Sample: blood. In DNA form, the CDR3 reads TGTGCCAGCAGCCGAGGGACAGGGAACTATGGCTACACCTTC. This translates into CASSRGTGNYGYTF.